The clone carrying this TCR beta chain was seen at least ten times. Its specificity is not known. TCR beta CDR3 region amplification was performed from RNA transcripts. HTBI primers drove first-round RT-PCR of the TCR CDR3. TCRdb fed the multiplex PCR reads into MiXCR, producing one record per CDR3 protein. The repertoire holds around 340,000 distinct CDR3 sequences, with 18% as singletons. The data stem from a study of T cells in Graves' hyperthyroidism and ophthalmopathy. Study observations and caveats: Most expanded thyroid clonotypes above 0.001 recurred in blood.

CDR3 length equals 16 residues. Germline CDR1 and CDR2: MNHNS and SASEGT. The V and J ends lost 4 bases and 1 base respectively, with 11 bases between them. The origin of this receptor is a woman between 50 and 59 years old with Graves' hyperthyroidism. The sequenced sample was blood. The chain has TRBV6-1 and TRBJ2-6; no clear D. In DNA, the CDR3 is TGTGCCAGCAGTGCCCTTATGGGATCTGGGGCCAACGTCCTGACTTTC. Translation gives CASSALMGSGANVLTF.